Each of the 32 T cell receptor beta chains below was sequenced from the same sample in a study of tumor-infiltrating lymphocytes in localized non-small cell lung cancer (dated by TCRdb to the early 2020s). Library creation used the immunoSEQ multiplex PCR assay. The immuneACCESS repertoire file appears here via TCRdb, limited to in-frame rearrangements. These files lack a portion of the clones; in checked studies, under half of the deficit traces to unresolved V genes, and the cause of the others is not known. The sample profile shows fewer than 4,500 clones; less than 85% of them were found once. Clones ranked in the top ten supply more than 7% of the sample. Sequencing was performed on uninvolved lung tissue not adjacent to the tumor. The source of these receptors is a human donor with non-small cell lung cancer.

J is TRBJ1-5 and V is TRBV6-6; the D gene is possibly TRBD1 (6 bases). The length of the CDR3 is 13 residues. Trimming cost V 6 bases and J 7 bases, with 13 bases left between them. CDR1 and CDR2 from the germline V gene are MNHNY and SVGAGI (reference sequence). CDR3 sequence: CASSNREEQPQHF. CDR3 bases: TGTGCCAGCAGCAACAGGGAGGAACAGCCCCAGCATTTT.

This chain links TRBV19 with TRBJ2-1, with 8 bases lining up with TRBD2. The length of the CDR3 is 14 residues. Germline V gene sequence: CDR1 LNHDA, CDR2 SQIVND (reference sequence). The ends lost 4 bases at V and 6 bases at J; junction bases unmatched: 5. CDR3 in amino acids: CASSRGGGTNEQFF. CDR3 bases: TGTGCCAGTAGTAGGGGCGGGGGGACCAATGAGCAGTTCTTC.

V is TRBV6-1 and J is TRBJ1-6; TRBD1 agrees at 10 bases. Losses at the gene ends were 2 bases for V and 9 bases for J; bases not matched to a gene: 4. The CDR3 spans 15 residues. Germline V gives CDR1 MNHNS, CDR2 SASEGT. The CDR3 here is CASSETDRGLSPLHF. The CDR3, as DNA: TGTGCCAGCAGTGAAACCGACAGGGGGCTTTCACCCCTCCACTTT.

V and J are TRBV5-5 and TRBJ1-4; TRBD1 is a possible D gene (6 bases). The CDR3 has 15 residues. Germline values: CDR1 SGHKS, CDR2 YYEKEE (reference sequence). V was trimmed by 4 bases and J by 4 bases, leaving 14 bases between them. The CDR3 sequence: CASSPVGGYNEKLFF. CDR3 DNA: TGTGCCAGCAGCCCAGTTGGGGGCTATAATGAAAAACTGTTTTTT.

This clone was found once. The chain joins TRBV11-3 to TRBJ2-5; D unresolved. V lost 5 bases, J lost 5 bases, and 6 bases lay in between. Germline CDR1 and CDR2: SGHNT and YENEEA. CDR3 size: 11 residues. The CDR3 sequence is CASSEVETQYF. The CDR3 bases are TGTGCCAGCAGCGAAGTCGAGACCCAGTACTTC. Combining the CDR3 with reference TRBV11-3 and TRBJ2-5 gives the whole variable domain EAGVVQSPRYKIIEKKQPVAFWCNPISGHNTLYWYLQNLGQGPELLIRYENEEAVDDSQLPKDRFSAERLKGVDSTLKIQPAELGDSAVYLCASSEVETQYFGPGTRLLVL.

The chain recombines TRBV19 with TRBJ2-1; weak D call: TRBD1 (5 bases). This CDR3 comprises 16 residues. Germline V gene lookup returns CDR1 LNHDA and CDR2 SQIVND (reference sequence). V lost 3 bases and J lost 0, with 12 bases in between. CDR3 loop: CASSMVQGYSYNEQFF. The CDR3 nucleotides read TGTGCCAGTAGTATGGTGCAGGGATACTCCTACAATGAGCAGTTCTTC. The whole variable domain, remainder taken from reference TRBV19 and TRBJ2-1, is DGGITQSPKYLFRKEGQNVTLSCEQNLNHDAMYWYRQDPGQGLRLIYYSQIVNDFQKGDIAEGYSVSREKKESFPLTVTSAQKNPTAFYLCASSMVQGYSYNEQFFGPGTRLTVL.

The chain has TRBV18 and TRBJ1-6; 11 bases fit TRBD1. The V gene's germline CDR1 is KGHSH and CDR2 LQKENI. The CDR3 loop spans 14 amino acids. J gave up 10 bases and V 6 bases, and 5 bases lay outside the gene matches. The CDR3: CASSPGQGESPLHF. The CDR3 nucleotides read TGTGCCAGCTCCCCGGGACAGGGGGAATCACCCCTCCACTTT.

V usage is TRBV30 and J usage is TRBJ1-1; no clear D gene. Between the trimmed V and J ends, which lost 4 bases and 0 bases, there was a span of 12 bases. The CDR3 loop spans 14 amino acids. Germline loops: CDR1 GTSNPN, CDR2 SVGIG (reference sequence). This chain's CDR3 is CAWILSAMNTEAFF. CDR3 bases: TGTGCCTGGATTCTTTCGGCCATGAACACTGAAGCTTTCTTT.

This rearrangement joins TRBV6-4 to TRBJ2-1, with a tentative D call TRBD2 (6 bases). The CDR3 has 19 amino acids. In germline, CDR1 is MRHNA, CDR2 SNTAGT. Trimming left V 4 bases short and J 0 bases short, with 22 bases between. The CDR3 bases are TGTGCCAGCAGTGGGTCCGGGACTGTACCCTTTAGCTCCTACAATGAGCAGTTCTTC. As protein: CASSGSGTVPFSSYNEQFF.

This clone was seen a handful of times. This CDR3 reads CASSSLNTYEQYF. CDR3 bases: TGTGCCAGCAGTTCCCTGAATACCTACGAGCAGTACTTC. The chain recombines TRBV27 with TRBJ2-7; no clear D gene. Germline V gene lookup returns CDR1 MNHEY and CDR2 SMNVEV (reference sequence). The V gene lost 4 bases and the J gene lost 2 bases, with 9 bases spanning the gap. This CDR3 is 13 amino acids long.

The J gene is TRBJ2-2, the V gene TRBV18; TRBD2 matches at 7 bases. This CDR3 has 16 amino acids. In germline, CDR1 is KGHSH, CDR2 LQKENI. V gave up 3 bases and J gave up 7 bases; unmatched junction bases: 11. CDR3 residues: CASSPLNRGSVGELFF. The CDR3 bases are TGTGCCAGCTCACCTTTAAATCGCGGGAGTGTCGGGGAGCTGTTTTTT.

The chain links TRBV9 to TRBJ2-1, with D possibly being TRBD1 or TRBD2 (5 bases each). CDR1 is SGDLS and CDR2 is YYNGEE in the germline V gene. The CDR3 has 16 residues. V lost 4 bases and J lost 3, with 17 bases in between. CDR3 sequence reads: CASSPTGTDFYNEQFF. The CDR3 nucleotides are TGTGCCAGCAGCCCAACCGGGACCGACTTCTACAATGAGCAGTTCTTC.

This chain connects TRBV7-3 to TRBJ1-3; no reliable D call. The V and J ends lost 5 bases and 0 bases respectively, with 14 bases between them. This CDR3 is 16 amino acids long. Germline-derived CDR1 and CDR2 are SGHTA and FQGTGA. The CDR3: CASSPMGLSSGNTIYF. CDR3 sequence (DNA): TGTGCCAGCAGCCCGATGGGCCTGAGCTCTGGAAACACCATATATTTT.

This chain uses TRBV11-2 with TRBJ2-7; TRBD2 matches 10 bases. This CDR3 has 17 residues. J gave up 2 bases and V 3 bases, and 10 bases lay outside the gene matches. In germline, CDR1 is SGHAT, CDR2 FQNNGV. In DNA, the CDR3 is TGTGCCAGCAGCTTTTTGGGTGGTACTAGCGGGACCTACGAGCAGTACTTC. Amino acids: CASSFLGGTSGTYEQYF. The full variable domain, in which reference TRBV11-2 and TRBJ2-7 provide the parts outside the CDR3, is EAGVAQSPRYKIIEKRQSVAFWCNPISGHATLYWYQQILGQGPKLLIQFQNNGVVDDSQLPKDRFSAERLKGVDSTLKIQPAKLEDSAVYLCASSFLGGTSGTYEQYFGPGTRLTVT.

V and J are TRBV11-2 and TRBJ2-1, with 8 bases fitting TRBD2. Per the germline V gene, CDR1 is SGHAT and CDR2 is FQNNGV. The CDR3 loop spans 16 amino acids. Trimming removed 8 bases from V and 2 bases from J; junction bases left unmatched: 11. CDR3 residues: CASARDGLATYNEQFF. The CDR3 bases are TGTGCCAGCGCCAGAGACGGACTAGCCACCTACAATGAGCAGTTCTTC.

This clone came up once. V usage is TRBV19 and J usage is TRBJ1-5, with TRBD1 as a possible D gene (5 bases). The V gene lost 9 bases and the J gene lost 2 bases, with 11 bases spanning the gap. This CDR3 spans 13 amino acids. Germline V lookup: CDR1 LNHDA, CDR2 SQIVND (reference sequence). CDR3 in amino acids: CASVLGGNQPQHF. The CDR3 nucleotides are TGTGCCAGCGTCCTGGGGGGCAATCAGCCCCAGCATTTT. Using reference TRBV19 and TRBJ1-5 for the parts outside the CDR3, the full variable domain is DGGITQSPKYLFRKEGQNVTLSCEQNLNHDAMYWYRQDPGQGLRLIYYSQIVNDFQKGDIAEGYSVSREKKESFPLTVTSAQKNPTAFYLCASVLGGNQPQHFGDGTRLSIL.

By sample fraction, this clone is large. The CDR3 coding sequence is TGCAGCGTTGAAGCAGGGGGAAGGTACGAGCAGTACTTC. It translates to CSVEAGGRYEQYF. The gene calls are TRBV29-1 and TRBJ2-7, with 7 bases that match TRBD1. There are 13 residues in the CDR3. V trimming: 1 base; J trimming: 4 bases; junction bases outside the gene matches: 4. CDR1 and CDR2 from the germline V gene are SQVTM and ANQGSEA.

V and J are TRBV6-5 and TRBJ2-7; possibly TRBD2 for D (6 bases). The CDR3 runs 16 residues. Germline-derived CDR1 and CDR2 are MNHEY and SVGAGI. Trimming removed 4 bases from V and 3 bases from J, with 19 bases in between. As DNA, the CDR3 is TGTGCCAGCAGTTCCCCGGGGGAGACTGGGCACTACGAGCAGTACTTC. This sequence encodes CASSSPGETGHYEQYF.

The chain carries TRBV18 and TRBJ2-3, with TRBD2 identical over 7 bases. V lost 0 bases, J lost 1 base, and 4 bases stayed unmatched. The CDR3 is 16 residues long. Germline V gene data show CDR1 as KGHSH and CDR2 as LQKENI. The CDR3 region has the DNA TGTGCCAGCTCACCACCGACGGGAGGCCGCACAGATACGCAGTATTTT. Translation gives CASSPPTGGRTDTQYF.

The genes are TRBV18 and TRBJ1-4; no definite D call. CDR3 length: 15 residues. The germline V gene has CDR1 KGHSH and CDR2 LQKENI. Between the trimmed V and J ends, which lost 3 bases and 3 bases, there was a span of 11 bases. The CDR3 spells CASSPSGNPNEKLFF. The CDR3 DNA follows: TGTGCCAGCTCACCCAGCGGGAACCCTAATGAAAAACTGTTTTTT.

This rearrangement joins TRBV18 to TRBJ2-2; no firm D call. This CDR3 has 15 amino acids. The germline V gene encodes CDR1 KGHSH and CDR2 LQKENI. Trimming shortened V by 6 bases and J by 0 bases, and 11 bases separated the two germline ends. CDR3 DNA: TGTGCCAGCTCCCAGGCGGAAGCGAACACCGGGGAGCTGTTTTTT. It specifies CASSQAEANTGELFF.

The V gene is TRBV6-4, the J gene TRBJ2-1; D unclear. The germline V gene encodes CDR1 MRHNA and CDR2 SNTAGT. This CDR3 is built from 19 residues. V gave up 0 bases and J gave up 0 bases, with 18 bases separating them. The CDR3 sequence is CASSDSPWLDQSSYNEQFF. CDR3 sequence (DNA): TGTGCCAGCAGTGACTCCCCTTGGCTAGACCAATCCTCCTACAATGAGCAGTTCTTC.

The CDR3 DNA sequence: TGCGCCAGCAGCTCCTTACTAGACGGGGTATTCAATGAGCAGTTCTTC. It is translated as CASSSLLDGVFNEQFF. The chain couples TRBV5-1 to TRBJ2-1; possible D gene TRBD2, 5 bases. The CDR3 extends over 16 amino acids. V lost 3 bases and J lost 6, with 19 bases in between. Germline CDR1 and CDR2: SGHRS and YFSETQ.

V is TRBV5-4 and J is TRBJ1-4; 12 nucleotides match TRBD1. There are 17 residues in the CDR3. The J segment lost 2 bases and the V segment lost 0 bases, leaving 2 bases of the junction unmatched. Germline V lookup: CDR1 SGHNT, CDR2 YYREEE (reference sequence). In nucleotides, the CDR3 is TGTGCCAGCAGCTTGGAGGGACAGGGGGCGACTAATGAAAAACTGTTTTTT. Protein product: CASSLEGQGATNEKLFF. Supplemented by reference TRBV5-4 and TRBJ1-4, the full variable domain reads ETGVTQSPTHLIKTRGQQVTLRCSSQSGHNTVSWYQQALGQGPQFIFQYYREEENGRGNFPPRFSGLQFPNYSSELNVNALELDDSALYLCASSLEGQGATNEKLFFGSGTQLSVL.

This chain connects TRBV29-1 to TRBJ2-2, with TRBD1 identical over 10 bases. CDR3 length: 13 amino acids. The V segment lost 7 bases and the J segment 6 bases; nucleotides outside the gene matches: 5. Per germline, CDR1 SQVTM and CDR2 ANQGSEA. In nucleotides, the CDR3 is TGCAGCGGGGGGACAGGGGCGGCCGGGGAGCTGTTTTTT. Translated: CSGGTGAAGELFF.

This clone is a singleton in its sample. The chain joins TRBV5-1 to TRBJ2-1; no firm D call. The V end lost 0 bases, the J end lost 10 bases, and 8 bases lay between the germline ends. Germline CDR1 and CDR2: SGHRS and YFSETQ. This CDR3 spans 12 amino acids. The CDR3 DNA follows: TGCGCCAGCAGCTTGGAATCGAGAGAGCAGTTCTTC. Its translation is CASSLESREQFF.

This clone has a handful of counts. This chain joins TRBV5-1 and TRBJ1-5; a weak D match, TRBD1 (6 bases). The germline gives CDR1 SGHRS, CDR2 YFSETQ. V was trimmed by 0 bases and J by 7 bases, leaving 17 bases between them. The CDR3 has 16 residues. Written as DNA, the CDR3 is TGCGCCAGCAGCTTGGCCCCGGGGGGCGCCGGCCAGCCCCAGCATTTT. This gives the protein CASSLAPGGAGQPQHF.

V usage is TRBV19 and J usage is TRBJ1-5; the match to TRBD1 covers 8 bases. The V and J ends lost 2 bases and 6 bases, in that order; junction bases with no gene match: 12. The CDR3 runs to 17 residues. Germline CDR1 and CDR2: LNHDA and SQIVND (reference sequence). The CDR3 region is CASSIQGALPFSQPQHF. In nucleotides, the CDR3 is TGTGCCAGTAGTATACAGGGGGCTCTCCCCTTCTCTCAGCCCCAGCATTTT.

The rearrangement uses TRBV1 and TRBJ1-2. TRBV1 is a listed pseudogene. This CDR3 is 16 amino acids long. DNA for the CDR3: TGCACCAGCAGGATGTCTTGTTTGCGAAAGACCTATGGCTACACCTTC. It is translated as CTSRMSCLRKTYGYTF.

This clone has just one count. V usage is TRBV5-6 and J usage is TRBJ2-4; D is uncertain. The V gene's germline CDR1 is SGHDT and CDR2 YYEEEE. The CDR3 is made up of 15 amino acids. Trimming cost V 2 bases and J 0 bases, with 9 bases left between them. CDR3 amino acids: CASSFLQLAKNIQYF. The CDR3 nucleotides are TGTGCCAGCAGCTTCTTACAGCTAGCCAAAAACATTCAGTACTTC.

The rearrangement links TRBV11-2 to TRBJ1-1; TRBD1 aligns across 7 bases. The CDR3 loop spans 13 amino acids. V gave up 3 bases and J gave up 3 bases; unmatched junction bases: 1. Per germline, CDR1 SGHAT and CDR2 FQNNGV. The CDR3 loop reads CASSFTGDTEAFF. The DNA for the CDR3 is TGTGCCAGCAGCTTCACAGGGGACACTGAAGCTTTCTTT.

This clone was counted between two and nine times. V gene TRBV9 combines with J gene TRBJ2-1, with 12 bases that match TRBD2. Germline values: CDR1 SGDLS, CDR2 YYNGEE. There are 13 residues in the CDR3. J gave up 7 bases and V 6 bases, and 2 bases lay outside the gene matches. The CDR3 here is CASKTSGSNEQFF. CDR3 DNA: TGTGCCAGCAAGACTAGCGGGAGTAATGAGCAGTTCTTC.